This T cell receptor (beta chain) was recovered during a study of shared clonotypes between healthy human individuals. CDR1 SGHVS and CDR2 FNYEAQ come from the germline V gene. The CDR3 runs to 16 residues. Trimming at V came to 5 bases and at J to 4 bases, leaving 7 bases not matched to a gene. The table came from immunoSEQ multiplex PCR; TCRdb's copy has only in-frame clones and leaves some out. The sample shows some 650,000 clones, 97% of them seen only once. The TCR was taken from a woman aged 30 to 39 in good health. Input material: naive CD4+ T cells sorted from blood. Specified subset: CD45RA+ positively selected. The J gene is TRBJ2-1, the V gene TRBV7-6, with 11 bases fitting TRBD1. CDR3 sequence (DNA): TGTGCCAGCAGCCCGACCTGGGACAGGGGGTACAATGAGCAGTTCTTC. Its protein product is CASSPTWDRGYNEQFF.